This TCR beta chain emerged from a study of T cell responses to AZD1222 COVID-19 vaccine. Germline CDR1 SEHNR, CDR2 FQNEAQ (reference sequence). The CDR3 is 16 residues long. V lost 1 base, J lost 6 bases, and 16 bases lay in between. Here immunoSEQ multiplex PCR was the method, and the copy in TCRdb shows in-frame clones only, minus some. The sample lists 100,000 to 150,000 clones; roughly 87% were seen once. The specimen was peripheral blood, collected on day 0 of AZD1222 vaccination. The chain carries TRBV7-9 and TRBJ2-1; D assignment may be TRBD1 or TRBD2 (6 bases each). The source of this sequence is an adult in good health. CDR3 bases: TGTGCCAGCAGCTTAGTGGGGGGCCGGGTGGTCAATGAGCAGTTCTTC. Its protein product is CASSLVGGRVVNEQFF.